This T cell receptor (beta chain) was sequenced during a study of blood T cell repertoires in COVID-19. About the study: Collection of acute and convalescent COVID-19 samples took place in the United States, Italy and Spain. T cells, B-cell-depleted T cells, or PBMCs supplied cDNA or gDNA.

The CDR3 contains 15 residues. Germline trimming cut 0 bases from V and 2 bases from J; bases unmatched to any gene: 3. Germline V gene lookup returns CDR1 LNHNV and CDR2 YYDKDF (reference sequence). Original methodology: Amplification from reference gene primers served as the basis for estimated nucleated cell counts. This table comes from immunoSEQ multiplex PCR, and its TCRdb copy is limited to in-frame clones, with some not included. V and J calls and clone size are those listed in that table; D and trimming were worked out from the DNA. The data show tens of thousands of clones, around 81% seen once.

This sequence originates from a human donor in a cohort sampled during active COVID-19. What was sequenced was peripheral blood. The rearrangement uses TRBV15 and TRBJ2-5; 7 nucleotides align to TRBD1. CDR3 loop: CATSRDRTGQETQYF. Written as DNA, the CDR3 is TGTGCCACCAGCAGAGATAGGACAGGTCAAGAGACCCAGTACTTC.